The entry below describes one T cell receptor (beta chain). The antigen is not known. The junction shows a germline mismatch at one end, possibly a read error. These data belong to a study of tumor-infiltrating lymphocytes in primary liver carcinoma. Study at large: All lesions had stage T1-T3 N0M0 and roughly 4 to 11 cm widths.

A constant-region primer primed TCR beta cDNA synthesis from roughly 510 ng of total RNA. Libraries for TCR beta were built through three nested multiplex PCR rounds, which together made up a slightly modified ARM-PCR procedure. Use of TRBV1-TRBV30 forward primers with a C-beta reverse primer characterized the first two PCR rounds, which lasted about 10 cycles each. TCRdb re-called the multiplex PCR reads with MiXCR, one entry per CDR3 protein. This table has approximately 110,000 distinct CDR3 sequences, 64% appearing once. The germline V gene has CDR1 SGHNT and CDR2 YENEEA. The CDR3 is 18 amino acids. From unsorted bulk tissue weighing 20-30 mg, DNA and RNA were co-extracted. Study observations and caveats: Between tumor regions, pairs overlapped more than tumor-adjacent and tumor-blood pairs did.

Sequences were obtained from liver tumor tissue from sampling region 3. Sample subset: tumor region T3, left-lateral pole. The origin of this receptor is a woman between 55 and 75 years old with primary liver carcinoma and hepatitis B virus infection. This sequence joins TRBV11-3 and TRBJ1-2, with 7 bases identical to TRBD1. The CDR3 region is CASGQFPAGGYFSYVYTF. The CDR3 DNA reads TGTGCCAGCGGCCAATTCCCGGCAGGGGGATACTTTAGCTATGTCTACACCTTC.